Below, 18 T cell receptor beta chains from the same sample are listed, as sequenced in a study of brain T cells in children with intractable seizures. Indicated time point: blood from clinic visit 5 months post-surgery; TSC patient then seizure free. Method: immunoSEQ multiplex PCR; TCRdb's copy keeps in-frame clones and lacks some. Altogether under 400,000 clones are present, roughly 93% being singletons, with the ten largest covering around 6%. The input for sequencing was peripheral blood, taken approximately 5 months after surgery. Source of these receptors: a boy under two years old with tuberous sclerosis and intractable seizures.

In this sample, this clone turned up a few times. The J gene is TRBJ1-2, the V gene TRBV30, with D maybe TRBD1 (6 bases). This CDR3 is 13 amino acids long. V was clipped by 8 bases and J by 5 bases, with 18 bases between them. The V gene's germline CDR1 is GTSNPN and CDR2 SVGIG (reference sequence). In DNA, the CDR3 is TGTGCCATGGACGAGGGGGGAGAGTATGGCTACACCTTC. Its protein product is CAMDEGGEYGYTF. The entire variable domain, with the rest obtained from reference TRBV30 and TRBJ1-2, is as follows: SQTIHQWPATLVQPVGSPLSLECTVEGTSNPNLYWYRQAAGRGLQLLFYSVGIGQISSEVPQNLSASRPQDRQFILSSKKLLLSDSGFYLCAMDEGGEYGYTFGSGTRLTVV.

This clone was seen just once. The rearrangement uses TRBV24-1 and TRBJ2-7, with D perhaps TRBD2 (5 bases). This CDR3 region has 15 residues. Per the germline V gene, CDR1 is KGHDR and CDR2 is SFDVKD. V gave up 2 bases and J gave up 3 bases, with 13 bases separating them. CDR3 in amino acids: CATSDSTPRGYEQYF. The CDR3 nucleotides are TGTGCCACCAGTGATTCGACACCCCGGGGCTACGAGCAGTACTTC.

The chain links TRBV20-1 to TRBJ2-1; maybe TRBD2 (5 bases). Germline V lookup: CDR1 DFQATT, CDR2 SNEGSKA (reference sequence). V was clipped by 3 bases and J by 8 bases, with 8 bases between them. This CDR3 has 11 residues. CDR3 nucleotide sequence: TGCAGTGCTAGCGCGAGGGATGAGCAGTTCTTC. Encoded protein: CSASARDEQFF.

The chain uses TRBV2 and TRBJ1-1; D is ambiguous. This CDR3 is built from 14 residues. Per the germline V gene, CDR1 is SNHLY and CDR2 is FYNNEI. Trimming removed 9 bases at V and 1 base at J, with 15 bases between. CDR3 amino acids: CASAPLYTNTEAFF. The CDR3 bases are TGTGCCAGTGCCCCCCTCTACACGAACACTGAAGCTTTCTTT.

The rearrangement links TRBV30 to TRBJ1-3; D may be TRBD1 (5 bases). This CDR3 has 15 residues. Looked up from germline, CDR1 is GTSNPN and CDR2 is SVGIG (reference sequence). V lost 2 bases, J lost 3 bases, and 14 bases lay in between. DNA for the CDR3: TGTGCCTGGAGTCGGGCAGGGACCTTTGGAAACACCATATATTTT. Its protein is CAWSRAGTFGNTIYF.

This chain links TRBV9 with TRBJ2-1; 10 positions match TRBD2. CDR3 size: 15 residues. With 3 bases clipped from V and 7 bases from J, the junction kept 7 bases outside the gene matches. Germline CDR1 and CDR2: SGDLS and YYNGEE. CDR3 bases: TGTGCCAGCAGCGAGTCTCCGGGACTAGCGAATGAGCAGTTCTTC. It codes for CASSESPGLANEQFF. Together with reference TRBV9 and TRBJ2-1, the CDR3 gives the full variable domain: DSGVTQTPKHLITATGQRVTLRCSPRSGDLSVYWYQQSLDQGLQFLIQYYNGEERAKGNILERFSAQQFPDLHSELNLSSLELGDSALYFCASSESPGLANEQFFGPGTRLTVL.

The V gene is TRBV30, the J gene TRBJ2-1; a weak D match, TRBD1 (5 bases). Germline V gene sequence: CDR1 GTSNPN, CDR2 SVGIG (reference sequence). With 5 bases removed from V and 2 bases from J, the gap between germline ends came to 7 bases. CDR3 length equals 12 residues. The CDR3 sequence is CAWGAAYNEQFF. In DNA form, the CDR3 reads TGTGCCTGGGGGGCGGCCTACAATGAGCAGTTCTTC.

V and J are TRBV5-4 and TRBJ1-2; weak D call: TRBD1 (5 bases). The CDR3 has 17 residues. V lost 0 bases, J lost 4 bases, and 19 bases lay in between. In germline, CDR1 is SGHNT, CDR2 YYREEE (reference sequence). The CDR3 DNA reads as TGTGCCAGCAGCTTGGATGGGGGGTACTACGAACCCTATGGCTACACCTTC. Translated, it gives CASSLDGGYYEPYGYTF. The complete variable domain, with remaining parts taken from reference TRBV5-4 and TRBJ1-2, reads ETGVTQSPTHLIKTRGQQVTLRCSSQSGHNTVSWYQQALGQGPQFIFQYYREEENGRGNFPPRFSGLQFPNYSSELNVNALELDDSALYLCASSLDGGYYEPYGYTFGSGTRLTVV.

The chain couples TRBV4-1 to TRBJ1-1; 9 positions agree with TRBD1. Losses at the gene ends were 3 bases for V and 5 bases for J; bases not matched to a gene: 7. Germline loops: CDR1 MGHRA, CDR2 YSYEKL. The CDR3 runs to 15 residues. The CDR3 region has the DNA TGCGCCAGCAGCCAGACCGGGACAGGGAGGACTGAAGCTTTCTTT. Translating gives CASSQTGTGRTEAFF.

The CDR3 nucleotides read TGTGCCAGCAGGGGCGGGGGAGCTGCCGAGCAGTACTTC. Its protein is CASRGGGAAEQYF. The chain links TRBV4-2 to TRBJ2-7, with 7 bases that match TRBD2. V gave up 6 bases and J gave up 6 bases; unmatched junction bases: 8. Germline loops: CDR1 LGHNA, CDR2 YNFKEQ. The CDR3 length is 13 residues.

J is TRBJ2-7 and V is TRBV4-2, with D unclear. Germline CDR1 and CDR2: LGHNA and YNFKEQ. The ends were cut back, 0 bases at V and 0 bases at J, with 12 bases in the middle. The CDR3 extends over 16 amino acids. CDR3 sequence (DNA): TGTGCCAGCAGCCAAGAACTCGAACAGAGCTCCTACGAGCAGTACTTC. Its protein is CASSQELEQSSYEQYF.

This chain links TRBV5-1 with TRBJ1-4, with unresolved D. The V and J ends lost 2 bases and 8 bases respectively, with 16 bases between them. This CDR3 is 15 amino acids long. Germline CDR1 reads SGHRS; CDR2 reads YFSETQ. CDR3 DNA: TGCGCCAGCAGCTTAGCAGGAGAGAGGGTAGAAAAACTGTTTTTT. Translated, it gives CASSLAGERVEKLFF.

The chain couples TRBV5-1 to TRBJ1-3; D is unresolved. Trimming removed 4 bases from V and 0 bases from J, with 8 bases in between. CDR1 SGHRS and CDR2 YFSETQ come from the germline V gene. The CDR3 loop spans 14 amino acids. In DNA, the CDR3 is TGCGCCAGCAGCGACACGAGCTCTGGAAACACCATATATTTT. It specifies CASSDTSSGNTIYF.

The chain carries TRBV6-6 and TRBJ1-5; D uncertain. The CDR3 runs 11 residues. Germline CDR1 is MNHNY and CDR2 is SVGAGI (reference sequence). Trimming cost V 6 bases and J 9 bases, with 9 bases left between them. The CDR3 is CASSNNRPQHF. The CDR3 DNA is TGTGCCAGCAGCAACAACCGGCCCCAGCATTTT.

The chain employs TRBV5-5 and TRBJ2-1; tentatively, D is TRBD1 (6 bases). CDR3 length: 16 residues. CDR1 is SGHKS, CDR2 YYEKEE, per germline (reference sequence). Trimming took off 0 bases at V and 6 bases at J, with 16 bases between the two ends. The CDR3 region is CASSLVARGLGNEQFF. CDR3 in DNA: TGTGCCAGCAGCTTGGTTGCCAGGGGATTAGGCAATGAGCAGTTCTTC.

The V and J genes are TRBV5-4 and TRBJ1-1; 11 bases agree with TRBD1. The CDR3 consists of 15 residues. CDR1 is SGHNT and CDR2 is YYREEE in the germline V gene (reference sequence). J was trimmed by 6 bases and V by 2 bases; bases with no gene match: 6. CDR3: CASSLGQGAGAEAFF. The CDR3 bases are TGTGCCAGCAGCTTAGGACAGGGGGCAGGTGCTGAAGCTTTCTTT. Full variable domain (outside the CDR3, taken from reference TRBV5-4 and TRBJ1-1): ETGVTQSPTHLIKTRGQQVTLRCSSQSGHNTVSWYQQALGQGPQFIFQYYREEENGRGNFPPRFSGLQFPNYSSELNVNALELDDSALYLCASSLGQGAGAEAFFGQGTRLTVV.

CDR3 amino acids: CASSPDGYGYTF. CDR3 DNA sequence: TGTGCCAGCAGCCCCGACGGCTATGGCTACACCTTC. The chain combines TRBV12-3 or TRBV12-4 with TRBJ1-2; D not resolved. This CDR3 region has 12 residues. V lost 6 bases and J 4 bases, leaving 9 bases between the germline ends.

The chain links TRBV10-2 to TRBJ2-7, with a tentative D call TRBD2 (5 bases). CDR1 and CDR2 from the germline V gene are WSHSY and SAAADI. V lost 6 bases and J lost 6, with 15 bases in between. The CDR3 runs to 13 residues. This chain's CDR3 is CASRSGNGFEQYF. For the CDR3, the DNA is TGCGCCAGCAGATCCGGGAACGGGTTCGAGCAGTACTTC.